Presented here are 32 T cell receptor beta chains from one specimen sequenced in a study of vaccination and CD4 T cells after COVID-19 (dated by TCRdb to the early 2020s). No antigens are known for them. The intended sense of this specimen's treatment or condition label: roughly 10-day PBMC culture with coronavirus spike peptide pools or control peptides (ViraFEST assay). The library came from PCR. TCRdb lists the instrument as Illumina iSeq 100. DNA from cultured CD4+ T cells was subjected to TCR sequencing with the Oncomine TCR Beta short-read assay at the Johns Hopkins FTIC core. The raw public reads went through TCRdb reprocessing: fastp at Q25, MiXCR clone calling, in-frame beta chains kept. Rows are combined by CDR3 protein, so each entry shows the most common genes and DNA. The sample table shows 20,000 to 25,000 distinct CDR3 sequences, and around 50% are seen once. The ten largest clones represent 5.5% to 7% of the sample.

The specimen sequenced was CD4+ T cells from blood, cultured in vitro. These receptors all stem from a human donor who had recovered from COVID-19.

The table lists this clonotype with a few counts. CDR3 residues: CAISEGQQETQYF. The CDR3 region has the DNA TGTGCCATCAGTGAGGGACAGCAAGAGACCCAGTACTTC. The genes are TRBV10-3 and TRBJ2-5; D possibly corresponds to TRBD1 (6 bases). The germline V gene encodes CDR1 ENHRY and CDR2 SYGVKD. V lost 2 bases and J lost 2, with 6 bases in between. The CDR3 runs 13 residues.

This chain links TRBV20-1 with TRBJ2-6; D is tentatively TRBD1 or TRBD2 (5 bases each). CDR1 and CDR2 (germline): DFQATT, SNEGSKA (reference sequence). Trimming pared 8 bases from V and 0 bases from J, leaving 17 bases between. This CDR3 comprises 16 residues. The CDR3 sequence is CSYPQGDFSGANVLTF. In DNA, the CDR3 is TGCAGTTACCCCCAGGGAGATTTCTCTGGGGCCAACGTCCTGACTTTC.

This clonotype was picked up one time. The V and J genes are TRBV5-1 and TRBJ2-1; possibly TRBD2 for D (5 bases). Looked up from germline, CDR1 is SGHRS and CDR2 is YFSETQ. The V and J ends lost 0 bases and 7 bases respectively, with 23 bases between them. The CDR3 is 18 amino acids. DNA of the CDR3: TGCGCCAGCAGCTTGGCCAGCGCTAGGAGGAGTGCGTCGAATGAGCAGTTCTTC. This gives the protein CASSLASARRSASNEQFF.

A few counts support this clonotype. This rearrangement joins TRBV6-5 to TRBJ1-5; D uncertain. Trimming took 0 bases from V and 9 from J, leaving 12 bases between them. The germline V gene has CDR1 MNHEY and CDR2 SVGAGI. The CDR3 covers 14 residues. The CDR3 DNA reads as TGTGCCAGCAGTTACTCGATCGGTACTGGGCCCCAGCATTTT. It is translated as CASSYSIGTGPQHF.

This CDR3 reads CASSFRTGELFF. In DNA form, the CDR3 reads TGTGCCAGCAGCTTCCGCACCGGGGAGCTGTTTTTT. The genes are TRBV7-3 and TRBJ2-2; no clear D gene. The germline CDR1 and CDR2 sequences are SGHTA and FQGTGA. The ends were cut back, 3 bases at V and 4 bases at J, with 3 bases in the middle. The CDR3 loop spans 12 amino acids.

V gene TRBV10-3 combines with J gene TRBJ1-2, with 12 positions matching TRBD1. Germline V lookup: CDR1 ENHRY, CDR2 SYGVKD. The CDR3 runs 15 residues. The V and J ends lost 4 bases and 7 bases, in that order; junction bases with no gene match: 7. DNA of the CDR3: TGTGCCATCAGTGCACCGGGACAGGGGGCGTTTGGCTACACCTTC. This gives the protein CAISAPGQGAFGYTF.

The V gene is TRBV5-1, the J gene TRBJ2-7, with TRBD1 as a possible D gene (6 bases). Trimming took off 0 bases at V and 3 bases at J, with 10 bases between the two ends. The CDR3 loop spans 14 amino acids. CDR1 and CDR2 from the germline V gene are SGHRS and YFSETQ. CDR3 sequence (DNA): TGCGCCAGCAGCTTGGGACAGGACCGCTACGAGCAGTACTTC. This encodes CASSLGQDRYEQYF.

The CDR3 nucleotides read TGTGCCAGCAGCAAAGGCAAGGGACAGGCGGCGGTCATGCAAGAGACCCAGTACTTC. This gives the protein CASSKGKGQAAVMQETQYF. The genes are TRBV21-1 and TRBJ2-5; the table names TRBD1, a call not compared with the DNA. TRBV21-1 represents a pseudogene. The CDR3 is made up of 19 amino acids.

This chain connects TRBV24-1 to TRBJ2-5; 13 bases align to TRBD2. Looked up from germline, CDR1 is KGHDR and CDR2 is SFDVKD. Trimming removed 1 base from V and 3 bases from J; junction bases left unmatched: 1. The CDR3 is 16 amino acids. This CDR3 reads CATSDLTSGREETQYF. The CDR3 DNA sequence: TGTGCCACCAGTGATTTAACTAGCGGGAGGGAAGAGACCCAGTACTTC.

The V and J genes are TRBV30 and TRBJ1-2; no firm D call. Trimming left V 1 base short and J 0 bases short, with 6 bases between. The CDR3 is 13 amino acids. CDR1 GTSNPN and CDR2 SVGIG come from the germline V gene (reference sequence). The CDR3 region has the DNA TGTGCCTGGAGTGACGGCTCTAACTATGGCTACACCTTC. It specifies CAWSDGSNYGYTF.

The gene calls are TRBV19 and TRBJ1-2; D is perhaps TRBD1 (6 bases). The germline V gene encodes CDR1 LNHDA and CDR2 SQIVND (reference sequence). Trimming left V 2 bases short and J 0 bases short, with 16 bases between. This CDR3 comprises 17 residues. The CDR3 DNA is TGTGCCAGTAGTATAAGAAAGCAGGGGACGTCTAACTATGGCTACACCTTC. Translating it yields CASSIRKQGTSNYGYTF.

This clonotype occurred a few times. The rearrangement links TRBV11-2 to TRBJ2-3; D uncertain. From germline, CDR1 is SGHAT and CDR2 FQNNGV. Trimming pared 3 bases from V and 5 bases from J, leaving 12 bases between. This CDR3 has 14 amino acids. Written as DNA, the CDR3 is TGTGCCAGCAGCTTTTTTGATTCCGGAGATACGCAGTATTTT. It encodes CASSFFDSGDTQYF.

The CDR3 nucleotides read TGCAGTGCTATTTGGACAATGAACACTGAAGCTTTCTTT. Its protein product is CSAIWTMNTEAFF. The chain recombines TRBV20-1 with TRBJ1-1; D perhaps matches TRBD1 (5 bases). V lost 4 bases, J lost 0 bases, and 9 bases lay in between. This CDR3 is built from 13 residues. CDR1 is DFQATT and CDR2 is SNEGSKA in the germline V gene (reference sequence).

The chain joins TRBV6-1 to TRBJ1-5; 9 nucleotides line up with TRBD1. CDR1 is MNHNS and CDR2 is SASEGT in the germline V gene. V trimming: 5 bases; J trimming: 7 bases; junction bases outside the gene matches: 6. The CDR3 sequence is 14 residues long. The CDR3 spells CASSQGTGRQPQHF. The CDR3 region has the DNA TGTGCCAGCAGTCAAGGGACAGGGAGACAGCCCCAGCATTTT.

The chain couples TRBV7-2 to TRBJ1-5, with 11 positions matching TRBD1. The CDR3 sequence is 16 residues long. CDR1 SGHTA and CDR2 FQGNSA come from the germline V gene. The trim removed 5 bases at V and 7 bases at J, leaving 10 bases unmatched. The CDR3 sequence is CASSPGTGGNGQPQHF. DNA for the CDR3: TGTGCCAGCAGCCCAGGGACAGGGGGAAACGGGCAGCCCCAGCATTTT.

In this sample, this clonotype turned up once. This sequence joins TRBV10-3 and TRBJ1-1, with D uncertain. The V end lost 4 bases, the J end lost 2 bases, and 8 bases lay between the germline ends. The CDR3 is 13 residues long. Germline loops: CDR1 ENHRY, CDR2 SYGVKD. CDR3 protein: CAISGKGNTEAFF. The DNA of the CDR3 is TGTGCCATCAGTGGGAAGGGAAACACTGAAGCTTTCTTT.

The chain carries TRBV19 and TRBJ1-5; tentatively, D is TRBD1 (5 bases). Trimming took 5 bases from V and 4 from J, leaving 9 bases between them. Germline-derived CDR1 and CDR2 are LNHDA and SQIVND (reference sequence). The CDR3 is 13 amino acids. CDR3 nucleotides: TGTGCCAGTAGTGGGGGACGGAATCAGCCCCAGCATTTT. Protein: CASSGGRNQPQHF.

V and J are TRBV20-1 and TRBJ2-1; tentative D call: TRBD1 (6 bases). Germline V gene lookup returns CDR1 DFQATT and CDR2 SNEGSKA (reference sequence). There are 15 residues in the CDR3. V was pared by 1 base and J by 7 bases, with 17 bases between. CDR3 protein: CSARVSDVGTNEQFF. In nucleotides, the CDR3 is TGCAGTGCTAGAGTTTCGGACGTCGGGACAAATGAGCAGTTCTTC.

This clonotype was picked up one time. The rearrangement uses TRBV7-9 and TRBJ2-1; D is ambiguous. The CDR3 runs 15 residues. Trimming shortened V by 4 bases and J by 2 bases, and 12 bases separated the two germline ends. Germline V CDR1 and CDR2: SEHNR, FQNEAQ (reference sequence). The CDR3 region has the DNA TGTGCCAGCAGCTCGACTCCAGAAGCCTACAATGAGCAGTTCTTC. Residues: CASSSTPEAYNEQFF.

This clonotype appeared a few times. CDR3 nucleotides: TGTGCCAGCAGCTCAACAGGGAGTAGGACTGAAGCTTTCTTT. This gives the protein CASSSTGSRTEAFF. V and J are TRBV7-3 and TRBJ1-1; possible D gene TRBD1, 6 bases. The CDR3 has 14 residues. Germline CDR1 reads SGHTA; CDR2 reads FQGTGA. Trimming removed 4 bases at V and 5 bases at J, with 14 bases between.

CDR3 amino acids: CASRAGLAGDERELFF. DNA of the CDR3: TGTGCCAGCCGGGCGGGTCTAGCGGGAGACGAAAGGGAGCTGTTTTTT. The chain employs TRBV11-2 and TRBJ2-2, with TRBD2 matching 10 bases. There are 16 residues in the CDR3. Germline trimming cut 8 bases from V and 9 bases from J; bases unmatched to any gene: 15. Germline V gene sequence: CDR1 SGHAT, CDR2 FQNNGV.

CDR3 DNA sequence: TGTGCCAGTAGTATAGATTGGGGACGGAACACTGAAGCTTTCTTT. Translated: CASSIDWGRNTEAFF. The rearrangement links TRBV19 to TRBJ1-1; possibly TRBD1 for D (5 bases). Trimming removed 0 bases at V and 1 base at J, with 9 bases between. Per germline, CDR1 LNHDA and CDR2 SQIVND (reference sequence). The CDR3 runs 15 residues.

V gene TRBV27 combines with J gene TRBJ1-1; possible D gene TRBD1, 6 bases. Trimming pared 2 bases from V and 2 bases from J, leaving 12 bases between. Germline V gives CDR1 MNHEY, CDR2 SMNVEV (reference sequence). The CDR3 is made up of 15 amino acids. The CDR3 bases are TGTGCCAGCAGTTTACCCCCAGGGGTAAACACTGAAGCTTTCTTT. It is translated as CASSLPPGVNTEAFF.

The rearrangement links TRBV7-9 to TRBJ2-1; D gene unclear. Germline CDR1 reads SEHNR; CDR2 reads FQNEAQ (reference sequence). With 2 bases removed from V and 0 bases from J, the gap between germline ends came to 8 bases. The CDR3 spans 15 residues. CDR3 region: CASSLRQGSYNEQFF. Written as DNA, the CDR3 is TGTGCCAGCAGCTTAAGGCAAGGCTCCTACAATGAGCAGTTCTTC.

The chain recombines TRBV12-3 or TRBV12-4 with TRBJ1-5; possible D gene TRBD1, 6 bases. Trimming cost V 5 bases and J 6 bases, with 20 bases left between them. The CDR3 has 16 residues. The CDR3 bases are TGTGCCAGCAGTACGACAGACAGGATCACCGGTCAGCCCCAGCATTTT. Protein product: CASSTTDRITGQPQHF.

This clonotype came up a few times. This rearrangement joins TRBV20-1 to TRBJ2-5; the D gene is possibly TRBD2 (6 bases). The CDR3 covers 14 residues. V lost 7 bases to trimming and J lost 2 bases, with 17 bases between them. Germline loops: CDR1 DFQATT, CDR2 SNEGSKA (reference sequence). In DNA, the CDR3 is TGCAGTGTCCCAATGAGGGCGGGGCAAGAGACCCAGTACTTC. Translating gives CSVPMRAGQETQYF.

J is TRBJ1-1 and V is TRBV11-3; the D is unclear. Germline V gives CDR1 SGHNT, CDR2 YENEEA. This CDR3 has 15 amino acids. V gave up 4 bases and J gave up 0 bases, with 12 bases separating them. The CDR3 DNA is TGTGCCAGCAGCTCCCCCCCTGGACTGAACACTGAAGCTTTCTTT. Translated: CASSSPPGLNTEAFF.

This chain uses TRBV28 with TRBJ1-2, with 7 positions matching TRBD1. V was clipped by 6 bases and J by 7 bases; unmatched bases: 14. The CDR3 contains 15 residues. Germline V gene lookup returns CDR1 MDHEN and CDR2 SYDVKM. The CDR3 here is CASRTGKGSPGGYTF. The CDR3 bases are TGTGCCAGCAGGACAGGGAAAGGCTCGCCAGGTGGCTACACCTTC.

The rearrangement links TRBV20-1 to TRBJ1-5, with no clear D. Germline-derived CDR1 and CDR2 are DFQATT and SNEGSKA (reference sequence). The V gene lost 3 bases and the J gene lost 1 base, with 13 bases spanning the gap. The CDR3 sequence is 15 residues long. The CDR3 sequence: CSARTGQGSNQPQHF. The CDR3 DNA reads TGCAGTGCTAGGACCGGTCAAGGGAGCAATCAGCCCCAGCATTTT.

V usage is TRBV30 and J usage is TRBJ1-6; possible D gene TRBD1, 6 bases. CDR1 is GTSNPN and CDR2 is SVGIG in the germline V gene (reference sequence). CDR3 length equals 17 residues. Between the trimmed V and J ends, which lost 0 bases and 0 bases, there was a span of 12 bases. The CDR3 here is CAWSVGGASSYNSPLHF. DNA of the CDR3: TGTGCCTGGAGTGTGGGGGGCGCGAGCTCCTATAATTCACCCCTCCACTTT.

The sample holds a few counts of this clonotype. This rearrangement joins TRBV20-1 to TRBJ1-5, with 11 nucleotides matching TRBD1. The CDR3 consists of 12 residues. In germline, CDR1 is DFQATT, CDR2 SNEGSKA (reference sequence). The V gene end was trimmed by 5 bases and the J gene end by 9 bases; junction bases not matched to a gene: 3. The CDR3 DNA is TGCAGTGCTTGGACAGGGGGCCTGCCCCAGCATTTT. Its translation is CSAWTGGLPQHF.

V and J are TRBV11-2 and TRBJ1-4, with TRBD1 identical over 7 bases. In germline, CDR1 is SGHAT, CDR2 FQNNGV. V dropped 5 bases and J dropped 8; count of bases not matched to a gene: 8. This CDR3 has 14 residues. DNA of the CDR3: TGTGCCAGCAGCCCGAGACAGGGAAGAGAAAAACTGTTTTTT. This translates into CASSPRQGREKLFF.